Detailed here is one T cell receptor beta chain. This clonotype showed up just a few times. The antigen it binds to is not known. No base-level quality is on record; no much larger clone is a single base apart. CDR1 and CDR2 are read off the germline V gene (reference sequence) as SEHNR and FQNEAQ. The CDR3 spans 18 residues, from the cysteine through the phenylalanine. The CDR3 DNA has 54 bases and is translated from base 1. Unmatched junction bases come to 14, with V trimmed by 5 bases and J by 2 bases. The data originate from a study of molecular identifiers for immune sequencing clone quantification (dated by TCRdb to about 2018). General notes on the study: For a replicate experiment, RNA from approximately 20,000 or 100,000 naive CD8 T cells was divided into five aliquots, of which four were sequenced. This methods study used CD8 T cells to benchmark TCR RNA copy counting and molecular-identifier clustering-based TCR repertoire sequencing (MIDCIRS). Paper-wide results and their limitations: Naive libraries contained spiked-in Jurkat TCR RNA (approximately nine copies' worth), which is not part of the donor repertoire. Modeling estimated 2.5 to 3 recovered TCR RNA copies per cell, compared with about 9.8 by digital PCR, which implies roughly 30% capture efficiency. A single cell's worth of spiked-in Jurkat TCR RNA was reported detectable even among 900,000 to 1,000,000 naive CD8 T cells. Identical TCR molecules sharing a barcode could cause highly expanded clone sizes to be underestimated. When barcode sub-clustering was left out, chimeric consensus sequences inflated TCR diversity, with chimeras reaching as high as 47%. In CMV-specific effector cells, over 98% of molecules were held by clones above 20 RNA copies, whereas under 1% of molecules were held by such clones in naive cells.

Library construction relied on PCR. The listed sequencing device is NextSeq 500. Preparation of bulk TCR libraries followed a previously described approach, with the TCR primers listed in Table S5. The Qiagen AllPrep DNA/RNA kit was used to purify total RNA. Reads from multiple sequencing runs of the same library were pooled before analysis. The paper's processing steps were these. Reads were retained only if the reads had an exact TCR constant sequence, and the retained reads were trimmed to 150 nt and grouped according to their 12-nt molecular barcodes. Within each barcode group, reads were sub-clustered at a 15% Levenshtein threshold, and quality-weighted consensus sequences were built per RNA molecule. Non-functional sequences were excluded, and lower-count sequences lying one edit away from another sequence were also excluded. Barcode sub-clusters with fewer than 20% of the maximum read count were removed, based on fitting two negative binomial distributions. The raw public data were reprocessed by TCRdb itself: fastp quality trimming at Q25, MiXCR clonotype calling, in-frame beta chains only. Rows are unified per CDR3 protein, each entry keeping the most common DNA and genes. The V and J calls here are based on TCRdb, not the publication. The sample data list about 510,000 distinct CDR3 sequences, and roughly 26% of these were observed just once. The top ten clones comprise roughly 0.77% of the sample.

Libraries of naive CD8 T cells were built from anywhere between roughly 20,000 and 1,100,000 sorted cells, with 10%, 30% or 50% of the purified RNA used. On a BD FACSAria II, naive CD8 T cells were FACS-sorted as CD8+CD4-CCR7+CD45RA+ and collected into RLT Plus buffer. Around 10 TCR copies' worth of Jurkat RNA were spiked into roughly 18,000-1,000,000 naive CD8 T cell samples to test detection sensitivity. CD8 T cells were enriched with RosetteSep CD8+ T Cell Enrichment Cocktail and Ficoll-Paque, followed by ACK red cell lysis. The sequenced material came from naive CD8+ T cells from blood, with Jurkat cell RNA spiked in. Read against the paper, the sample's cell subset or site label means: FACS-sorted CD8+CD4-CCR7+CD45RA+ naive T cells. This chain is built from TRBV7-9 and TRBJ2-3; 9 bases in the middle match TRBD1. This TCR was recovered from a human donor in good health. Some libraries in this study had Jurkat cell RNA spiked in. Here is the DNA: TGTGCCAGCAGCACTACCGGTTCGGGACAGGGCCTCACAGATACGCAGTATTTT. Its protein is CASSTTGSGQGLTDTQYF. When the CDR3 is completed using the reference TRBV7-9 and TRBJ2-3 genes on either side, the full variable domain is DTGVSQNPRHKITKRGQNVTFRCDPISEHNRLYWYRQTLGQGPEFLTYFQNEAQLEKSRLLSDRFSAERPKGSFSTLEIQRTEQGDSAMYLCASSTTGSGQGLTDTQYFGPGTRLTVL.